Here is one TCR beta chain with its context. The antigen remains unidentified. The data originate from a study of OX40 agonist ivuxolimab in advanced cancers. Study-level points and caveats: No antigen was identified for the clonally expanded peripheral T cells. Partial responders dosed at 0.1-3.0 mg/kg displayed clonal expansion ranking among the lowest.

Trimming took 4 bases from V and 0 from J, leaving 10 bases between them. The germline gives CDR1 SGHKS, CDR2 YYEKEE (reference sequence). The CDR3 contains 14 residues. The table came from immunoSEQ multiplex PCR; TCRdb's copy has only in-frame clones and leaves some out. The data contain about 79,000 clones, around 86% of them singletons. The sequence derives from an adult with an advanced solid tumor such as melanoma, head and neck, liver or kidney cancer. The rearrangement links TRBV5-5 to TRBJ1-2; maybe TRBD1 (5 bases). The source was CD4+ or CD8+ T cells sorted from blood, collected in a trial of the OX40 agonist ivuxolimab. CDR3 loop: CASSRGSSNYGYTF. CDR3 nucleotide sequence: TGTGCCAGCAGCCGGGGGAGTTCTAACTATGGCTACACCTTC.